This paragraph reports one T cell receptor beta chain. This clonotype was counted between two and nine times. Its antigen has not been determined. Base qualities are not recorded, but no much larger clone differs from it by a single base. The TCR beta CDR3 regions were amplified from the RNA transcripts. A first-round RT-PCR of the TCR CDR3 used the HTBI primer set with the Qiagen OneStep RT-PCR kit. Libraries were constructed in a second round of multiplex PCR, after which size selection and purification were performed. Paired-end sequencing of the libraries was performed with 100 bp reads on an Illumina HiSeq2000. The published analysis was carried out like this. SOAPnuke was used to process the raw data, throwing out any read that contained adapters or uncalled bases, had a mean Phred below 15, or lacked an exact constant-primer or identifier match. High-quality paired reads were merged with COPE v1.2.5, and unique nucleotide sequences were defined as clonotypes. MiTCR v1.1 was used to align clonotypes to the IMGT TRBV, TRBD and TRBJ reference segments. The analysis included only V-J combinations with a frequency above 0.0001, which together covered 98% to 99.2% of the repertoires. A TCS score was defined as the ratio of F50 (clonal expansion) to E x V (chaos), with BLOSUM62-based TCRdist applied between CDR3 peptides within each V-J. Welch's t-statistics and random forest reduced approximately 520 V-J features to fewer than 15, which were used in a naive Bayes classifier (R e1071). Through fastp at Q25 and MiXCR, TCRdb rebuilt clones from the public reads, retaining in-frame beta chains. Identical CDR3 proteins give one entry, which carries the most common genes and DNA. For this entry, the V and J calls and clone size follow TCRdb and not the study's own pipeline. The sample table holds roughly 660,000 distinct CDR3 sequences, of which roughly 17% were seen once. The ten top clones hold around 15% of the sample.

The data are from a study of T cells in Graves' hyperthyroidism and ophthalmopathy (dated by TCRdb to the late 2010s). The study in broad terms: Peripheral blood samples were taken at initial diagnosis, before any treatment was given. An independent validation cohort of around 19 hyperthyroidism patients and 17 patients who later progressed to ophthalmopathy tested prospective prediction of ophthalmopathy. After blood sampling, hyperthyroidism patients were treated with methimazole at a starting dose of 30 mg daily, and ophthalmopathy patients were treated with high-dose intravenous methylprednisolone. The roughly 91 discovery patients were randomly divided into training and test sets at a 7:3 ratio. TCR V-J signatures able to tell the groups apart were searched for in a discovery cohort of 100 patients, of whom over 40 had Graves' ophthalmopathy and roughly 57 had stable Graves' hyperthyroidism. In addition, the study compared T-cell repertoires in thyroid tissue and in blood from several Graves' hyperthyroidism patients. The paper describes TCR Vbeta CDR3 sequencing of around 130 peripheral blood samples, made up of 40 to 45 ophthalmopathy patients, approximately 73 hyperthyroidism patients and some 17 progressor patients. Results the study describes overall, beyond this receptor: No statistical method was used to fix the sample size in advance, and group allocation was not hidden from the investigators. Most expanded thyroid clonotypes (frequency above 0.001) were also detected in blood, suggesting blood repertoires may reflect thyroid immune responses. In validation, the model predicted progression to ophthalmopathy a median of around 6.5 months before onset, with around 70% sensitivity and about 72% specificity. In cross-validation, a model built on a 13 V-J signature told ophthalmopathy apart from stable hyperthyroidism with 85% to 90% sensitivity and 81% to 82% specificity, and in testing the same model reached 80%/75%.

The junction carries 11 bases between V and J, which are trimmed by 5 bases and 0 bases respectively. The CDR3 spans 14 residues, from the cysteine through the phenylalanine. Of the read, only the CDR3 DNA is kept; its 42 bases are in frame from base 1. CDR1 and CDR2, looked up from the germline V gene, are SGHTS and YDEGEE. Stable Graves' hyperthyroidism was defined as no progression to ophthalmopathy during 18 months of follow-up. The hyperthyroidism patients were between 18 and 65 years old and newly diagnosed, with a disease duration of less than 2 months. Patients with uncontrolled infections, other autoimmune diseases, pregnancy or lactation were excluded. Diagnoses were based on clinical symptoms, serum thyroxine and TRAb, thyroid ultrasound and orbital computed tomography. PBMCs were isolated from 7.5 to 10 ml of fresh peripheral blood by Ficoll-Paque density gradient centrifugation. Total RNA was extracted with Trizol reagent, and quality was checked on an Agilent 2100 Bioanalyzer.

The sequencing input was blood. The clonotype originates from a man aged 50-60 years with Graves' hyperthyroidism. The chain links TRBV5-8 with TRBJ1-1; D gene: possibly TRBD1, on 6 matching bases. Read as DNA, the sequence is TGTGCCAGCAGTTGGACAGCCATGAACACTGAAGCTTTCTTT. This encodes CASSWTAMNTEAFF.